These T cell receptor beta chains were read from a single sample in a study of CD8+CD57+ T cells in acquired aplastic anemia. MiXCR, run by TCRdb on the reads, gives a single entry per CDR3 protein. The table shows roughly 160,000 distinct CDR3 sequences, with 50% to 75% occurring only once. The sequenced material came from sorted CD4+, CD8+, or CD8+CD57+ T cells (not recorded which) from PBMCs. Receptors were obtained from a human donor in good health. Each CDR3 is given with its conserved first and last residue.

v_call cdr3_aa
TRBV20-1 CSARGTDRGANTEAFF
TRBV20-1 CSAPEAGNNYNEQFF
TRBV20-1 CSAARQIQETQYF
TRBV19 CASSKLAGANTGELFF
TRBV7-8 CASSSHTDTQYF
TRBV20-1 CSARDSPNSGNTIYF
TRBV10-3 CAISADRGACKQYF
TRBV7-8 CASSHPGTSGPNEQFF
TRBV7-9 CASSSEQGFFNSPPHF
TRBV11-1 CASSFAIYF
TRBV27 CASSFIGDQNTGELFF
TRBV7-7 CASSLGHKEGRETQYF
TRBV10-3 CAIWDPLTGNTEAFF
TRBV20-1 CSARGQGNQPQHF
TRBV19 CASSIVGRAPYEQYF
TRBV15 CATSRSGLAGEGEQFF
TRBV29-1 CSASPQGNTIYF
TRBV9 CASSPGHSGNTIYF
TRBV24-1 CATSDSRETSGGNTGELFF
TRBV2 CASTRLAGGSEQYF
TRBV27 CASSSSSGNPGKLFF
TRBV15 CATSNRDAESPLHF
TRBV9 CASSVGQEAYNEQFF
TRBV5-1 CASSQEQGLRVEQYF
TRBV5-8 CASSLGTLDRGRGDTQYF
TRBV2 CASSGRSGQSYEQYF
TRBV10-3 CAISLTVEDTEAFF
TRBV29-1 CSALQGFQETQYF
TRBV7-2 CASSGQVSYEQYF
TRBV7-9 CASSSTSGMPLDEQYF
TRBV20-1 CSARDRGRTSGRPSSYNEQFF
TRBV6-5 CASSQEPREQGSPYEQYF
TRBV9 CASRGGSTEAFF
TRBV20-1 CSAMQGASGNTIYF
TRBV20-1 CSARDGRDRNYGYTF
TRBV25-1 CASSAHGSQPQHF
TRBV20-1 CKGPENTEAFF
TRBV15 CATSSTGVDYGYTF
TRBV2 CASGLGQDYEQYF
TRBV9 CASSDRRTGTAGELFF
TRBV10-3 CAISRSSGDTGELFF
TRBV2 CASSEGPGVLSYEQYF
TRBV5-6 CASSLGANYEQYF
TRBV7-4 CASSSGPIYEQYF
TRBV29-1 CSVEDLGTARSYEQYF
TRBV6-2/TRBV6-3 CASSYLTGTEEKLFF
TRBV20-1 CSAGSVGRPTEAFF
TRBV5-1 CASSPDRVTGNSPLHF
TRBV6-5 CASTRHAELSYEQYF
TRBV29-1 CSVRERQGYYEQYF
TRBV7-2 CASNHDPAGVATGELVF
TRBV20-1 CSAHGQDTYEQYF
TRBV25-1 CASSELVPSYSPLHF
TRBV7-8 CASSPEGRRDRSHEQYF
TRBV2 CAIGTGWYEQYF
TRBV7-9 CASSGQVQETQYF